This record concerns one TCR beta chain sequence. The data originate from a study of blood T cell repertoires in COVID-19. Turning to the study itself: Samples taken during acute and convalescent COVID-19 were collected in the United States, Italy and Spain. From T cells, B-cell-depleted T cells, or PBMCs came the material, which was cDNA or gDNA.

Original handling: Estimation of nucleated cell counts relied on the amplification of reference gene primers. Repertoires were generated with immunoSEQ multiplex PCR, while TCRdb's copy carries only in-frame clones and drops some. V and J calls plus clone size are reproduced from that table; the DNA served to infer D and trimming. This table holds some 700,000 clones, more than 80% found once. Germline V gene lookup returns CDR1 SEHNR and CDR2 FQNEAQ (reference sequence). The CDR3 runs to 17 residues. With V trimmed by 3 bases and J by 3 bases, 13 bases remained unmatched. The sequence was collected from a young woman with acute or convalescent COVID-19. The sample was peripheral blood. The rearrangement uses TRBV7-9 and TRBJ2-7; 8 positions match TRBD1. CDR3 region: CASSFSPRAGGLYEQYF. The CDR3 DNA reads as TGTGCCAGCAGCTTCTCCCCCAGGGCAGGGGGCCTCTACGAGCAGTACTTC.